The source of this T cell receptor beta chain is a study of neurological immune-mediated disorders. Overall study: Multiple sclerosis patients (n ≈ 35) included 31 with relapsing-remitting and 3 with secondary progressive disease. Whole-study results and caveats: A possible signature was seen in one related-CDR3 cluster, into which phylogenetic grouping placed the repertoires of 18 of 34 multiple sclerosis patients. Patients with HTLV-1-associated myelopathy had the highest level of TCR clonal expansion, whereas patients with multiple sclerosis had the lowest level, falling beneath the level found in healthy controls.

V lost 6 bases, J lost 0 bases, and 14 bases lay in between. CDR1 is DFQATT and CDR2 is SNEGSKA in the germline V gene (reference sequence). The CDR3 is 14 amino acids. Many counts were recorded for this clonotype. Its specificity is unknown. Via MiXCR, TCRdb re-called the 5' RACE reads, giving one row per CDR3 protein. The table includes roughly 100,000 distinct CDR3 sequences, around 3.3% detected once. The sample comprised PBMCs. The chain joins TRBV20-1 to TRBJ1-1; D ambiguous. The TCR sequence derives from a woman aged 18-29 years with multiple sclerosis. As DNA, the CDR3 is TGCAGTGCGCCCCTCGAGGTGATGAACACTGAAGCTTTCTTT. This codes for CSAPLEVMNTEAFF.